These 29 T cell receptor beta chains were all obtained from the same sample, sequenced in a study of CD8+ T cells in alopecia areata. The sample's treatment: oral pan-JAK inhibitor, 5-10 mg twice daily. Investigators isolated RNA and reverse transcribed it into cDNA to act as the sequencing template. Assay: immunoSEQ multiplex PCR; the TCRdb copy retains only in-frame clones and omits some. The profile shows approximately 280,000 clones, 58% of them singletons. The material was CD4+ T cells sorted from blood, obtained at week 24, from a patient treated with tofacitinib. The source of these receptors is a human donor with alopecia areata.

V gene TRBV30 combines with J gene TRBJ2-7; D is unresolved. Germline V gene sequence: CDR1 GTSNPN, CDR2 SVGIG (reference sequence). CDR3 length: 15 residues. V shed 3 bases and J shed 3 bases, with 18 bases lying between them. CDR3 in amino acids: CAWSAHLQADYEQYF. The CDR3 coding sequence is TGTGCCTGGAGCGCCCACCTCCAGGCCGACTACGAGCAGTACTTC. Combining the CDR3 with reference TRBV30 and TRBJ2-7 gives the whole variable domain SQTIHQWPATLVQPVGSPLSLECTVEGTSNPNLYWYRQAAGRGLQLLFYSVGIGQISSEVPQNLSASRPQDRQFILSSKKLLLSDSGFYLCAWSAHLQADYEQYFGPGTRLTVT.

V and J are TRBV30 and TRBJ2-1; the D is unclear. The CDR3 is 13 residues long. CDR1 is GTSNPN and CDR2 is SVGIG in the germline V gene (reference sequence). V lost 2 bases and J 9 bases, leaving 14 bases between the germline ends. CDR3 protein: CAWSKPQAREQFF. The CDR3 DNA reads as TGTGCCTGGAGTAAGCCACAAGCCCGTGAGCAGTTCTTC.

This clone was counted a few times. The chain has TRBV7-2 and TRBJ2-5; D is possibly TRBD1 (5 bases). Per the germline V gene, CDR1 is SGHTA and CDR2 is FQGNSA. V lost 1 base to trimming and J lost 2 bases, with 14 bases between them. This CDR3 spans 16 amino acids. The DNA for the CDR3 is TGTGCCAGCAGCTTAGGGGGCAGCCCGGAACAAGAGACCCAGTACTTC. Translated, it gives CASSLGGSPEQETQYF.

CDR3 sequence: CASSGDGPDGYTF. CDR3 nucleotide sequence: TGTGCCAGCAGCGGGGACGGGCCAGATGGCTACACCTTC. The chain combines TRBV2 with TRBJ1-2; a weak D match, TRBD1 (5 bases). Germline V gene data show CDR1 as SNHLY and CDR2 as FYNNEI. V lost 6 bases, J lost 6 bases, and 14 bases lay in between. The CDR3 contains 13 residues.

The genes are TRBV7-9 and TRBJ2-3; D remains ambiguous. The V end was cut by 6 bases, the J end by 2 bases, with 3 bases between. Per the germline V gene, CDR1 is SEHNR and CDR2 is FQNEAQ (reference sequence). CDR3 length equals 11 residues. CDR3 coding DNA: TGTGCCAGCAGTACCACAGATACGCAGTATTTT. It is translated as CASSTTDTQYF.

This clone was picked up a small number of times. The chain employs TRBV9 and TRBJ2-5; TRBD2 agrees at 15 bases. CDR1 and CDR2 from the germline V gene are SGDLS and YYNGEE. The CDR3 is made up of 19 amino acids. V lost 1 base and J lost 1; bases outside the gene matches: 8. CDR3 in amino acids: CASSVQGTSGGTLQETQYF. The CDR3 DNA follows: TGTGCCAGCAGCGTACAAGGGACTAGCGGGGGGACGCTCCAAGAGACCCAGTACTTC.

V is TRBV7-2 and J is TRBJ2-7, with 9 bases fitting TRBD2. Germline CDR1 is SGHTA and CDR2 is FQGNSA. This CDR3 is 17 amino acids long. V dropped 5 bases and J dropped 4; count of bases not matched to a gene: 15. The CDR3 DNA reads as TGTGCCAGCAGCCCAAGGCCGGGCGGGGGGGTGAGGTACGAGCAGTACTTC. It specifies CASSPRPGGGVRYEQYF. Full variable domain (missing parts from reference TRBV7-2 and TRBJ2-7): GAGVSQSPSNKVTEKGKDVELRCDPISGHTALYWYRQSLGQGLEFLIYFQGNSAPDKSGLPSDRFSAERTGGSVSTLTIQRTQQEDSAVYLCASSPRPGGGVRYEQYFGPGTRLTVT.

This clone appeared a few times. Other DNA sequences within the sample encode an identical CDR3. The chain is built from TRBV4-1 and TRBJ2-3; D gene ambiguous. The CDR3 is made up of 14 amino acids. Trimming cost V 1 base and J 0 bases, with 5 bases left between them. CDR1 is MGHRA, CDR2 YSYEKL, per germline. The CDR3 sequence is CASSQGRSTDTQYF. The CDR3 bases are TGCGCCAGCAGCCAAGGTAGAAGCACAGATACGCAGTATTTT.

This clone was recorded a few times. One end of the junction does not line up with germline, which may come from a read error. This rearrangement joins TRBV7-7 to TRBJ2-5; D perhaps matches TRBD2 (6 bases). This CDR3 has 14 amino acids. Germline loops: CDR1 SSHAT, CDR2 FNYEAQ (reference sequence). This CDR3 reads CASSIPGRWETQYF. CDR3 bases: TGTGCTAGCAGCATCCCAGGGAGGTGGGAGACCCAGTACTTC.

V and J are TRBV29-1 and TRBJ2-5, with D possibly matching TRBD1 (6 bases). Trimming shortened V by 3 bases and J by 5 bases, and 13 bases separated the two germline ends. The CDR3 extends over 13 amino acids. CDR1 SQVTM and CDR2 ANQGSEA come from the germline V gene. The CDR3 is CSVELWGLETQYF. CDR3 nucleotides: TGCAGCGTTGAGTTGTGGGGGCTCGAGACCCAGTACTTC.

Written as DNA, the CDR3 is TGCGCCAGCAGCCAAGTATCGGGGCCCTATAATTCACCCCTCCACTTT. As protein: CASSQVSGPYNSPLHF. The chain recombines TRBV4-1 with TRBJ1-6, with D tentatively TRBD1 (5 bases). Per the germline V gene, CDR1 is MGHRA and CDR2 is YSYEKL. Trimming shortened V by 1 base and J by 2 bases, and 9 bases separated the two germline ends. The CDR3 is 16 amino acids.

The CDR3 is CASSLWGGLETQYF. The CDR3 region has the DNA TGTGCCAGCAGTTTATGGGGGGGGCTCGAGACCCAGTACTTC. This chain uses TRBV27 with TRBJ2-5; maybe TRBD2 (7 bases). This CDR3 contains 14 residues. The germline V gene encodes CDR1 MNHEY and CDR2 SMNVEV (reference sequence). V lost 1 base to trimming and J lost 5 bases, with 11 bases between them.

The J gene is TRBJ2-5, the V gene TRBV15; TRBD1 agrees at 9 bases. In germline, CDR1 is LNHNV, CDR2 YYDKDF (reference sequence). V trimming: 3 bases; J trimming: 9 bases; junction bases outside the gene matches: 2. The CDR3 is 12 residues long. The CDR3 reads CATSSGTGSQYF. DNA for the CDR3: TGTGCCACCAGCAGCGGGACAGGGTCCCAGTACTTC.

This clone has a single count. The V call is TRBV5-6, the J call TRBJ1-2, with D tentatively TRBD1 (5 bases). The V end lost 0 bases, the J end lost 12 bases, and 15 bases lay between the germline ends. The CDR3 sequence is 13 residues long. Germline V gene lookup returns CDR1 SGHDT and CDR2 YYEEEE. The CDR3 reads CASSLARGGGNTF. The CDR3 DNA sequence: TGTGCCAGCAGCTTGGCAAGGGGAGGCGGTAACACCTTC.

The CDR3 coding sequence is TGTGCCAGCAGCTCTGGAGATCGGGAGCAGTACTTC. Translated, it gives CASSSGDREQYF. The chain links TRBV7-3 to TRBJ2-7; D is ambiguous. CDR1 and CDR2 from the germline V gene are SGHTA and FQGTGA. This CDR3 contains 12 residues. The germline V and J ends were trimmed by 4 bases and 7 bases, with 11 bases remaining between them.

The chain couples TRBV5-4 to TRBJ2-5, with 7 bases matching TRBD2. CDR1 and CDR2 from the germline V gene are SGHNT and YYREEE (reference sequence). Trimming took 4 bases from V and 5 from J; bases not matched to a gene: 14. The CDR3 loop spans 16 amino acids. This CDR3 reads CASSPGSRGTTETQYF. The CDR3, as DNA: TGTGCCAGCAGCCCGGGCTCGCGGGGGACTACGGAGACCCAGTACTTC.

This clone was seen only once. This chain links TRBV2 with TRBJ2-5; 7 nucleotides align to TRBD2. The CDR3 has 16 residues. Germline V gene lookup returns CDR1 SNHLY and CDR2 FYNNEI. J lost 4 bases, V lost 3 bases, and 11 bases had no gene match. This chain's CDR3 is CASSDLIGLGIETQYF. CDR3 coding DNA: TGTGCCAGCAGTGACCTGATCGGACTAGGGATAGAGACCCAGTACTTC.

The chain is built from TRBV7-2 and TRBJ2-3, with D hard to call. Trimming pared 1 base from V and 5 bases from J, leaving 1 base between. The CDR3 is made up of 11 amino acids. Germline V gene lookup returns CDR1 SGHTA and CDR2 FQGNSA. For the CDR3, the DNA is TGTGCCAGCAGCTTAGAAGATACGCAGTATTTT. Residues: CASSLEDTQYF. The complete variable domain, with remaining parts taken from reference TRBV7-2 and TRBJ2-3, reads GAGVSQSPSNKVTEKGKDVELRCDPISGHTALYWYRQSLGQGLEFLIYFQGNSAPDKSGLPSDRFSAERTGGSVSTLTIQRTQQEDSAVYLCASSLEDTQYFGPGTRLTVL.

In this sample, this clone turned up once. The genes are TRBV14 and TRBJ1-1; D unclear. The CDR3 loop spans 14 amino acids. Between the trimmed V and J ends, which lost 6 bases and 2 bases, there was a span of 13 bases. CDR1 is SGHDN and CDR2 is FVKESK in the germline V gene. CDR3 sequence: CASSLRRPNTEAFF. The CDR3 bases are TGTGCCAGCAGTCTCAGGAGACCTAACACTGAAGCTTTCTTT.

The sample holds one count of this clone. V usage is TRBV30 and J usage is TRBJ1-2; unclear D gene. Deletions cut 3 bases from V and 3 bases from J, with 14 bases between. Germline CDR1 reads GTSNPN; CDR2 reads SVGIG (reference sequence). The CDR3 runs 14 residues. The CDR3 is CAWSAFSYDYGYTF. The CDR3 coding sequence is TGTGCCTGGAGCGCCTTTAGCTATGACTATGGCTACACCTTC.

This clone was seen more than once but under ten times. This sequence joins TRBV5-1 and TRBJ2-5; 7 bases fit TRBD1. Germline CDR1 SGHRS, CDR2 YFSETQ. J lost 5 bases, V lost 0 bases, and 4 bases had no gene match. This CDR3 comprises 14 residues. Here the CDR3 DNA reads TGCGCCAGCAGCTTGGAGAGGGGGCGGGAGACCCAGTACTTC. This sequence encodes CASSLERGRETQYF.

The CDR3 DNA follows: TGTGCCAGCAGCTCCCAACAGGGGAGCGAGCAGTACTTC. Its protein product is CASSSQQGSEQYF. V usage is TRBV7-2 and J usage is TRBJ2-7, with 7 bases lining up with TRBD1. The CDR3 has 13 amino acids. Germline assignment: CDR1 SGHTA and CDR2 FQGNSA. V lost 4 bases to trimming and J lost 6 bases; unmatched junction nucleotides: 6.

The chain has TRBV9 and TRBJ1-2; 12 positions match TRBD1. V lost 0 bases to trimming and J lost 8 bases; unmatched junction nucleotides: 5. This CDR3 region has 15 residues. Per germline, CDR1 SGDLS and CDR2 YYNGEE. The CDR3 here is CASSVAGQGAFGYTF. Here the CDR3 DNA reads TGTGCCAGCAGCGTAGCGGGACAGGGGGCATTCGGCTACACCTTC.

The count of this clone is one. The chain has TRBV6-5 and TRBJ1-5; the D gene is possibly TRBD1 (5 bases). Trimming pared 0 bases from V and 10 bases from J, leaving 16 bases between. Germline V lookup: CDR1 MNHEY, CDR2 SVGAGI. The CDR3 runs 15 residues. Written as DNA, the CDR3 is TGTGCCAGCAGTTACTCGAGGGGCAGGAGAAGCCCCCAGCATTTT. Its translation is CASSYSRGRRSPQHF.

The chain employs TRBV4-1 and TRBJ2-6; possible D gene TRBD1, 5 bases. The CDR3 is made up of 15 amino acids. Germline V gene lookup returns CDR1 MGHRA and CDR2 YSYEKL. Trimming pared 5 bases from V and 4 bases from J, leaving 12 bases between. The CDR3 is CASSSRVSGANVLTF. The CDR3 DNA is TGCGCCAGCAGCAGCAGGGTCTCAGGGGCCAACGTCCTGACTTTC.

Concerning this clone itself: A much larger clone sits a single nucleotide away, making a read error possible. This chain joins TRBV7-9 and TRBJ2-5, with D unresolved. V lost 4 bases and J 0 bases, leaving 0 bases between the germline ends. This CDR3 region has 11 residues. CDR1 is SEHNR and CDR2 is FQNEAQ in the germline V gene (reference sequence). In DNA form, the CDR3 reads TGTGCCAGCAGCTACCAAGAGACCCAGTACTTC. Translating gives CASSYQETQYF.

The count of this clone is one. The chain joins TRBV10-2 to TRBJ1-1; no clear D. Germline V gives CDR1 WSHSY, CDR2 SAAADI. V dropped 6 bases and J dropped 4 bases, with 15 bases sitting between them. The CDR3 is 14 amino acids. Here the CDR3 reads CASSLGRPSTEAFF. The CDR3 DNA reads TGCGCCAGCAGCCTAGGACGGCCGAGCACTGAAGCTTTCTTT.

The rearrangement joins TRBV30 to TRBJ1-3, with D unclear. The CDR3 sequence is 13 residues long. The ends were cut back, 2 bases at V and 8 bases at J, with 13 bases in the middle. CDR1 is GTSNPN and CDR2 is SVGIG in the germline V gene (reference sequence). CDR3: CAWSKWPGDTIYF. In DNA, the CDR3 is TGTGCCTGGAGTAAGTGGCCGGGTGACACCATATATTTT.

The V and J genes are TRBV18 and TRBJ1-1; TRBD1 aligns across 10 bases. The ends lost 6 bases at V and 8 bases at J; junction bases unmatched: 3. The CDR3 totals 12 residues. CDR1 and CDR2 from the germline V gene are KGHSH and LQKENI. The DNA of the CDR3 is TGTGCCAGCTCCCTGACAGGGGGCGAAGCTTTCTTT. It encodes CASSLTGGEAFF. The complete variable domain, with remaining parts taken from reference TRBV18 and TRBJ1-1, reads NAGVMQNPRHLVRRRGQEARLRCSPMKGHSHVYWYRQLPEEGLKFMVYLQKENIIDESGMPKERFSAEFPKEGPSILRIQQVVRGDSAAYFCASSLTGGEAFFGQGTRLTVV.